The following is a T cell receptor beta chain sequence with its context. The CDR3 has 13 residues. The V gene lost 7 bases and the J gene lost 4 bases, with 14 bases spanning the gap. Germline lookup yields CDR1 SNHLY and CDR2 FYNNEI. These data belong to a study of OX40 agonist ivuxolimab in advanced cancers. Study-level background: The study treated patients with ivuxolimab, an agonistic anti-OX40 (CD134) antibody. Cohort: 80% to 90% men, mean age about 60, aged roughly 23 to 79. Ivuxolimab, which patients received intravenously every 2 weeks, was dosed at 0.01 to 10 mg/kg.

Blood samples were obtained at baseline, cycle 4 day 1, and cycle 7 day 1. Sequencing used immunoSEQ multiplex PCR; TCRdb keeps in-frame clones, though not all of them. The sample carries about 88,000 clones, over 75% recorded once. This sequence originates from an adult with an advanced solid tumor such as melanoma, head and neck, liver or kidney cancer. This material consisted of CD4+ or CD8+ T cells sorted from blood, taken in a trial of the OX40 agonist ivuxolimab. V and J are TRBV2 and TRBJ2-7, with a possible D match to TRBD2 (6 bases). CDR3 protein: CASKLRDFYEQYF. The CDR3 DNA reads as TGTGCCAGCAAATTAAGGGACTTTTACGAGCAGTACTTC.